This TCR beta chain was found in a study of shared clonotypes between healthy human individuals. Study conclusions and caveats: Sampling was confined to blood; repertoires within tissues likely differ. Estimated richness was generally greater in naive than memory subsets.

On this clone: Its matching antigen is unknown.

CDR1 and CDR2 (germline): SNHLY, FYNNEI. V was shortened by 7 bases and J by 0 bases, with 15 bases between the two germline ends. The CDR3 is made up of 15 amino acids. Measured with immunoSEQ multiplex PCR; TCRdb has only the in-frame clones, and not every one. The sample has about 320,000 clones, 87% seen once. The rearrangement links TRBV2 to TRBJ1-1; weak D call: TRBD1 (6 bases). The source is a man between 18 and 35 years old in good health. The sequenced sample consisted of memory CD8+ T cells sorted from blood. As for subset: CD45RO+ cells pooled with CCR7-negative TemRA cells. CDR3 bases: TGTGCCAGCAACGAGCCCAGGGGACTGAACACTGAAGCTTTCTTT. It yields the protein CASNEPRGLNTEAFF.